The clone carrying this T cell receptor beta chain came up a few times. Its antigen is still unknown. This sample is part of a study of T cell responses to AZD1222 COVID-19 vaccine. Profiled with immunoSEQ multiplex PCR; TCRdb holds only in-frame clones, not every one. The sample shows over 150,000 clones, about 92% of them seen only once. Study results and caveats: Along spike, vaccine-associated CD4 TCRs were found throughout, with dominance at 160-218 and 743-854. Within unmutated variant regions lay the reported targets of nearly half of spike-specific TCRs. Only a handful of AZD1222 recipients, more than 5 in all, had baseline seropositivity. The repertoires were collected only after the peak T cell response.

This CDR3 has 16 residues. Germline lookup yields CDR1 SGHNT and CDR2 YENEEA. V was clipped by 0 bases and J by 6 bases, with 15 bases between them. The material sequenced was peripheral blood, taken on day 0 of AZD1222 vaccination. V gene TRBV11-3 combines with J gene TRBJ2-1; D remains ambiguous. The origin of this receptor is an adult in good health. CDR3 nucleotide sequence: TGTGCCAGCAGCTTAGAACGCCAGGAGAAACCCAATGAGCAGTTCTTC. Its protein product is CASSLERQEKPNEQFF.